This TCR beta chain came from a study of cytomegalovirus exposure and HLA in healthy donors. Points on this clone: Its matching antigen is unknown.

Researchers ran the PCR with 60 Vbeta and 13 Jbeta primers. The data were produced by immunoSEQ multiplex PCR, yet TCRdb's version contains in-frame clones alone and is incomplete. The table has fewer than 200,000 clones, approximately 71% seen once. General observations from the study: The classifier, whose performance was assessed in both the original and validation cohorts, reportedly diagnosed cytomegalovirus status with high specificity and sensitivity. An ancestry cluster, one associated with Asian ancestry, reportedly showed fewer N-insertions than the roughly 610-donor mean in a later analysis. The analysis excluded some indistinguishable V segments, including TRBV6-2 and TRBV6-3. A later analysis by the authors found several of the most significant clusters apparently linked to common viral pathogens.

Germline-derived CDR1 and CDR2 are SGHTA and FQGTGA. With 2 bases removed from V and 4 bases from J, the gap between germline ends came to 11 bases. The CDR3 covers 14 residues. Sequencing was performed on PBMCs. J is TRBJ1-1 and V is TRBV7-3; D is perhaps TRBD1 (6 bases). The receptor was derived from a male donor in good health and CMV-seronegative. In DNA, the CDR3 is TGTGCCAGCAGCTTATGGGGGCGAGGCACTGAAGCTTTCTTT. Residues: CASSLWGRGTEAFF. The variable domain in full, with the rest retrieved from reference TRBV7-3 and TRBJ1-1, is GAGVSQTPSNKVTEKGKYVELRCDPISGHTALYWYRQSLGQGPEFLIYFQGTGAADDSGLPNDRFFAVRPEGSVSTLKIQRTERGDSAVYLCASSLWGRGTEAFFGQGTRLTVV.